This T cell receptor beta chain was sequenced for a study of blood T cell repertoires in COVID-19. Study as a whole: The cDNA or gDNA used as material had been derived from T cells, B-cell-depleted T cells, or PBMCs.

Per the authors' pipeline: The assay estimated nucleated cells by amplifying reference gene primers. Profiling relied on immunoSEQ multiplex PCR, and the TCRdb table lists in-frame clones only, not all of them. V and J calls plus clone size are reproduced from that table; the DNA served to infer D and trimming. Of some 700,000 clones listed, about nine tenths were seen once; the top ten hold under 0.3%. The germline V gene encodes CDR1 MGHDK and CDR2 SYGVNS. V shed 5 bases, J shed 5 bases, and the junction held 9 bases outside the gene matches. This CDR3 spans 16 amino acids. The receptor was isolated from a woman younger than 30 with acute or convalescent COVID-19. The sample taken for sequencing was peripheral blood. This chain uses TRBV25-1 with TRBJ1-4; 9 bases align to TRBD1. The CDR3 here is CASSPGRGQGNEKLFF. DNA for the CDR3: TGTGCCAGCAGTCCCGGGCGGGGACAGGGAAATGAAAAACTGTTTTTT.